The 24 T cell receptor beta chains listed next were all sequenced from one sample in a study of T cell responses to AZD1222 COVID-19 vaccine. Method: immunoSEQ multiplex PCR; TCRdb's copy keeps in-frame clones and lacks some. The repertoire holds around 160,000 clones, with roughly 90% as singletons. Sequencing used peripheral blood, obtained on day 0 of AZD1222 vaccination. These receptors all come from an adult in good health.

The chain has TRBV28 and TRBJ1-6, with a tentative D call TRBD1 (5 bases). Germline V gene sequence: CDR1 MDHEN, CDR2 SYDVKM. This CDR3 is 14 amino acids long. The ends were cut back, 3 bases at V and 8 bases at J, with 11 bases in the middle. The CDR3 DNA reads TGTGCCAGCAGTTTGGGGCGGACTGATTCACCCCTCCACTTT. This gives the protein CASSLGRTDSPLHF.

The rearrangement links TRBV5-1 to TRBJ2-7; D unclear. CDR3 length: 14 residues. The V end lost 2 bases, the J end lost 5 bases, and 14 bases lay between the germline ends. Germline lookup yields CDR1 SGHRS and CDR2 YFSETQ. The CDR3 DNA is TGCGCCAGCAGCTTAGTGAACACCGCTGACGAGCAGTACTTC. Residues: CASSLVNTADEQYF.

In DNA form, the CDR3 reads TGTGCCTGGCGCGGGAGAAGCACCGGGGAGCTGTTTTTT. Amino acid sequence: CAWRGRSTGELFF. This chain joins TRBV30 and TRBJ2-2, with 7 bases that match TRBD2. The CDR3 consists of 13 residues. V lost 5 bases to trimming and J lost 4 bases; unmatched junction nucleotides: 4. Germline V gene lookup returns CDR1 GTSNPN and CDR2 SVGIG (reference sequence).

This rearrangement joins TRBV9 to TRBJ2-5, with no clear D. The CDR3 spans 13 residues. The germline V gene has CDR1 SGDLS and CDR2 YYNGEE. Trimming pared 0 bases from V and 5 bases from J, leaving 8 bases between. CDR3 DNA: TGTGCCAGCAGCGTAGGGCGCTCGGAGACCCAGTACTTC. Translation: CASSVGRSETQYF. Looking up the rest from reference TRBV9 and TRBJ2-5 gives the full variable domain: DSGVTQTPKHLITATGQRVTLRCSPRSGDLSVYWYQQSLDQGLQFLIQYYNGEERAKGNILERFSAQQFPDLHSELNLSSLELGDSALYFCASSVGRSETQYFGPGTRLLVL.

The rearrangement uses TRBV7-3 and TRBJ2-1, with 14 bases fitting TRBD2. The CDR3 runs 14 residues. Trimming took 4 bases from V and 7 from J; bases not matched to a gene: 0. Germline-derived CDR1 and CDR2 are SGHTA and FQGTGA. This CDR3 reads CASSWTSGGNEQFF. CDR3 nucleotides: TGTGCCAGCAGCTGGACTAGCGGGGGGAATGAGCAGTTCTTC.

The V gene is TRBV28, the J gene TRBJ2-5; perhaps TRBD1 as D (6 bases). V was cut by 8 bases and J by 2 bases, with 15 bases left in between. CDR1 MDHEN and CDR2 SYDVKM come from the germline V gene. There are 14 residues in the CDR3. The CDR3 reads CASGTGNPQETQYF. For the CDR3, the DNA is TGTGCCAGCGGTACAGGGAATCCGCAAGAGACCCAGTACTTC.

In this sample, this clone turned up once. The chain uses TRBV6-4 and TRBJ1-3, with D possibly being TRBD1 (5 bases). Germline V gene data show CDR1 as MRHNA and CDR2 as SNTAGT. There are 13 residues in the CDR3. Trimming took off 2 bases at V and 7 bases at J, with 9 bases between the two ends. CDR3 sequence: CASSDLRENTIYF. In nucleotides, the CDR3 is TGTGCCAGCAGTGACCTCAGGGAGAACACCATATATTTT.

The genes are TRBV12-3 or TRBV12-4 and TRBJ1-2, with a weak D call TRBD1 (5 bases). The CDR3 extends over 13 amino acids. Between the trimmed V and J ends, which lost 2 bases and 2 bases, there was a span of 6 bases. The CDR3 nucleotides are TGTGCCAGCAGTTTAAGGGACAACTATGGCTACACCTTC. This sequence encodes CASSLRDNYGYTF.

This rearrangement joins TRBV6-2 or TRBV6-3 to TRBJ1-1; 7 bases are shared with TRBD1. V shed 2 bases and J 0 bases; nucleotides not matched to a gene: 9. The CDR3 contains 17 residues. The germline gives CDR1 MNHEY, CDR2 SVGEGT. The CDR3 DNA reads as TGTGCCAGCAGTTACCACCCGGGACAGATGATGAACACTGAAGCTTTCTTT. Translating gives CASSYHPGQMMNTEAFF.

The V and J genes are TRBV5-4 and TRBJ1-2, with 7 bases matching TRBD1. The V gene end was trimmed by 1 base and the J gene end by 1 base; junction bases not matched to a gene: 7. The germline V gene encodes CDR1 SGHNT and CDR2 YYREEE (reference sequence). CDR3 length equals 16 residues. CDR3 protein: CASSLNRGGLNYGYTF. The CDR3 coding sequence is TGTGCCAGCAGCTTGAACAGAGGGGGCCTTAACTATGGCTACACCTTC. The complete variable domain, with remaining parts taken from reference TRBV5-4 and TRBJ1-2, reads ETGVTQSPTHLIKTRGQQVTLRCSSQSGHNTVSWYQQALGQGPQFIFQYYREEENGRGNFPPRFSGLQFPNYSSELNVNALELDDSALYLCASSLNRGGLNYGYTFGSGTRLTVV.

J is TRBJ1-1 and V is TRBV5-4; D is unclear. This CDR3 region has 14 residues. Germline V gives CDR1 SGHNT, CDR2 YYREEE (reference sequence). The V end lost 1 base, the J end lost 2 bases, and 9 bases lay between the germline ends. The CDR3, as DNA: TGTGCCAGCAGCTTGACCGGCGTCAACACTGAAGCTTTCTTT. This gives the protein CASSLTGVNTEAFF.

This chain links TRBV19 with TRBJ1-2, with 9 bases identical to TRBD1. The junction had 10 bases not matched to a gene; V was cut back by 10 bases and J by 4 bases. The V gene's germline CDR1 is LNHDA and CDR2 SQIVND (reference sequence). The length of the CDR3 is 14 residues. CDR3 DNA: TGTGCCACCTCCCTCCAGACAGGGGGCTATGGCTACACCTTC. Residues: CATSLQTGGYGYTF.

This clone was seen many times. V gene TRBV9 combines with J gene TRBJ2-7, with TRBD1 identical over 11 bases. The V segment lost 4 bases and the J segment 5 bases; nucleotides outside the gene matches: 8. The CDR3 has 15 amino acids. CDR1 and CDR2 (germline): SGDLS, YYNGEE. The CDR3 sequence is CASSYRTGGYNEQYF. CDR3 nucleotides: TGTGCCAGCAGCTATAGGACAGGGGGCTACAACGAGCAGTACTTC.

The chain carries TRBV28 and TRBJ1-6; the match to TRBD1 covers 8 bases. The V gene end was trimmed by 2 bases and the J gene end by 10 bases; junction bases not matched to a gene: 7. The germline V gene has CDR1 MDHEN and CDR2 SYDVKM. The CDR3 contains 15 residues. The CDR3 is CASSLADRGGSPLHF. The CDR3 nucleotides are TGTGCCAGCAGTTTAGCCGACAGGGGAGGATCACCCCTCCACTTT.

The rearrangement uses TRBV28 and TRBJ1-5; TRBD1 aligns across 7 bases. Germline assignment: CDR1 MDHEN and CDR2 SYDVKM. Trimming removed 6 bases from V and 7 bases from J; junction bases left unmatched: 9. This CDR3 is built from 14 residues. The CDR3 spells CASRSTGVSQPQHF. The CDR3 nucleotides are TGTGCCAGCAGATCTACAGGGGTCAGCCAGCCCCAGCATTTT.

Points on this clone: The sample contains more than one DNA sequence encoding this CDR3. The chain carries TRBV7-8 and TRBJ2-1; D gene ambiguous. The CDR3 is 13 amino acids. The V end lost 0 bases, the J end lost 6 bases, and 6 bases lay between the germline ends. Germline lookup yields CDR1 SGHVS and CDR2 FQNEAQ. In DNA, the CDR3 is TGTGCCAGCAGCTTAGCCCGTGGCAATGAGCAGTTCTTC. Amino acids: CASSLARGNEQFF.

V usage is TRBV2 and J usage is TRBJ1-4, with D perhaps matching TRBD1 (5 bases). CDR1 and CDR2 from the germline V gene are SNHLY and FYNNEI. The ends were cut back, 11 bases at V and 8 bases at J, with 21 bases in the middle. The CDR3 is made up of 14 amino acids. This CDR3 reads CASAPNRYPEKLFF. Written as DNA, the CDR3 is TGTGCCTCGGCACCTAACAGGTATCCGGAAAAACTGTTTTTT.

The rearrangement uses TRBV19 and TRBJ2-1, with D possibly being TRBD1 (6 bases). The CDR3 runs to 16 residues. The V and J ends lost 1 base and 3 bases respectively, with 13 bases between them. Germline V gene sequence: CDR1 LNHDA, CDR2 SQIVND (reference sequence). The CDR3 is CASSIVRGGVYNEQFF. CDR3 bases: TGTGCCAGTAGTATAGTGAGAGGGGGAGTCTACAATGAGCAGTTCTTC.

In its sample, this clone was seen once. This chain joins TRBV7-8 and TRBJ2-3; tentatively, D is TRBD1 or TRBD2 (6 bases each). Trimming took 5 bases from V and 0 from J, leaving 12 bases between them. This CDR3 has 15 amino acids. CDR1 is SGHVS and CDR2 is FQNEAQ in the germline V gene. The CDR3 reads CASSQTGASTDTQYF. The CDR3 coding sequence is TGTGCCAGCAGCCAAACGGGGGCTAGCACAGATACGCAGTATTTT.

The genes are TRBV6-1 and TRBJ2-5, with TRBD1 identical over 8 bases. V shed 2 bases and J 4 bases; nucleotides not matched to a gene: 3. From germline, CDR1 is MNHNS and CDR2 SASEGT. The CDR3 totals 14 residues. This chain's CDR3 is CASSELDRAETQYF. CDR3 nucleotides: TGTGCCAGCAGTGAACTGGACAGGGCAGAGACCCAGTACTTC.

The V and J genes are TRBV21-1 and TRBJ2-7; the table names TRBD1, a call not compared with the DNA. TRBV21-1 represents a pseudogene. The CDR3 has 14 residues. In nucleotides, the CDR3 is TGTGCCAGCAGCACCGACAGGGGGCGTCGGGAGCAGTACTTC. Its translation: CASSTDRGRREQYF.

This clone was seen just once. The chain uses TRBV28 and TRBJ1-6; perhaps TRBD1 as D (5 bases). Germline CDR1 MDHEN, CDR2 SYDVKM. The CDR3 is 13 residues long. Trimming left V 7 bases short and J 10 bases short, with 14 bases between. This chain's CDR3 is CASNTGTRSPLHF. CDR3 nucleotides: TGTGCCAGCAACACCGGGACGAGATCACCCCTCCACTTT.

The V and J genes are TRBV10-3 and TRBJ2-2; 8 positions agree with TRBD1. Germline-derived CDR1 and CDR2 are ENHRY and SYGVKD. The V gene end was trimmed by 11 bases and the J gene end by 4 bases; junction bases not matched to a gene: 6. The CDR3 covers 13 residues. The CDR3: CAAQDRATGELFF. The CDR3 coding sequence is TGTGCCGCTCAGGACAGGGCCACCGGGGAGCTGTTTTTT.

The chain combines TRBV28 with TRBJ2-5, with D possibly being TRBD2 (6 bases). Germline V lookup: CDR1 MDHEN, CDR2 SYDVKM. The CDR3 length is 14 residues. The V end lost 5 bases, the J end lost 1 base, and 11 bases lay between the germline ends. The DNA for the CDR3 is TGTGCCAGCAGTGAACGGGGACTCCAAGAGACCCAGTACTTC. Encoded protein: CASSERGLQETQYF.